This T cell receptor (beta chain) was documented in a study of blood T cell repertoires in COVID-19. Overall study: Acute and convalescent COVID-19 samples came from the United States, Italy and Spain. Sample material is recorded as cDNA or gDNA derived from T cells, B-cell-depleted T cells, or PBMCs.

The germline CDR1 and CDR2 sequences are SGHRS and YFSETQ. The V and J ends lost 9 bases and 0 bases respectively, with 15 bases between them. There are 14 residues in the CDR3. As originally analysed: Nucleated cell counts were estimated from reference gene primer amplification. Assay used: immunoSEQ multiplex PCR; TCRdb lists only in-frame clones, some missing. The DNA gave D and trimming, while V, J and clone size come from that table. The sample has about 100,000 clones, 80% seen once; the top ten hold about an eighth. The chain has TRBV5-1 and TRBJ2-5; no clear D gene. The receptor was derived from a woman in her seventies with acute or convalescent COVID-19. The material sequenced was peripheral blood. CDR3 loop: CATRNDLYQETQYF. The CDR3 DNA sequence: TGCGCCACCCGGAACGACTTATACCAAGAGACCCAGTACTTC.